Below, 20 T cell receptor beta chains from the same sample are listed, as sequenced in a study of PD-1 blockade in classical Hodgkin lymphoma. Every single patient, without exception, relapsed after autologous stem cell transplantation, and brentuximab vedotin exposure varied. CD4+ T cells were purified from thawed PBMCs by negative selection. The method was immunoSEQ multiplex PCR; TCRdb's version includes in-frame clones alone and lacks a portion of them. There are 30,000 to 35,000 clones in the sample; 75% to 95% occur only once, and around 0.21% lies in the top ten. The specimen comprised CD4+ T cells from blood, sampled at baseline. These receptors all stem from a human donor with classical Hodgkin lymphoma.

The chain carries TRBV19 and TRBJ1-4; D remains ambiguous. Trimming removed 9 bases at V and 3 bases at J, with 17 bases between. This CDR3 spans 15 amino acids. Germline values: CDR1 LNHDA, CDR2 SQIVND (reference sequence). For the CDR3, the DNA is TGTGCCAGCCTCCTCTGGGAAGGCGCTAATGAAAAACTGTTTTTT. Its protein product is CASLLWEGANEKLFF.

This clone was recorded once. The rearrangement uses TRBV5-1 and TRBJ2-1; D tentatively reads TRBD1 or TRBD2 (5 bases each). The CDR3 totals 15 residues. V lost 0 bases and J 4 bases, leaving 11 bases between the germline ends. Germline loops: CDR1 SGHRS, CDR2 YFSETQ. CDR3 residues: CASSLEGTAYNEQFF. For the CDR3, the DNA is TGCGCCAGCAGCTTGGAGGGGACGGCATACAATGAGCAGTTCTTC.

This chain links TRBV6-5 with TRBJ2-7; tentative D call: TRBD2 (5 bases). With 2 bases removed from V and 2 bases from J, the gap between germline ends came to 16 bases. Germline CDR1 and CDR2: MNHEY and SVGAGI. There are 16 residues in the CDR3. CDR3 DNA sequence: TGTGCCAGCAGTTACATGCGGGTCCCTGACCCCTACGAGCAGTACTTC. This codes for CASSYMRVPDPYEQYF.

The chain has TRBV7-9 and TRBJ1-6; weak D call: TRBD1 (6 bases). The CDR3 is made up of 14 amino acids. V shed 3 bases and J shed 6 bases, with 9 bases lying between them. Germline V lookup: CDR1 SEHNR, CDR2 FQNEAQ (reference sequence). The CDR3, as DNA: TGTGCCAGCAGCTTTGACAGGACTAATTCACCCCTCCACTTT. Its protein product is CASSFDRTNSPLHF.

The chain is built from TRBV6-5 and TRBJ2-7, with D perhaps TRBD2 (6 bases). V shed 7 bases and J shed 0 bases, with 10 bases lying between them. CDR3 length equals 13 residues. The V gene's germline CDR1 is MNHEY and CDR2 SVGAGI. This CDR3 reads CASKTTSSYEQYF. For the CDR3, the DNA is TGTGCCAGCAAGACGACTAGCTCCTACGAGCAGTACTTC.

V gene TRBV6-5 combines with J gene TRBJ2-1; TRBD1 matches 9 bases. V lost 7 bases and J lost 7; bases outside the gene matches: 5. CDR3 length: 13 amino acids. Looked up from germline, CDR1 is MNHEY and CDR2 is SVGAGI. The CDR3: CASTGTGKNEQFF. The DNA of the CDR3 is TGTGCCAGCACCGGGACAGGGAAGAATGAGCAGTTCTTC.

This rearrangement joins TRBV11-2 to TRBJ2-7; no clear D. With 3 bases removed from V and 6 bases from J, the gap between germline ends came to 12 bases. Germline CDR1 is SGHAT and CDR2 is FQNNGV. There are 13 residues in the CDR3. In DNA, the CDR3 is TGTGCCAGCAGCTTTTTTTTCAAGGGCGAGCAGTACTTC. Translating it yields CASSFFFKGEQYF. Complete variable domain (other parts from reference TRBV11-2 and TRBJ2-7): EAGVAQSPRYKIIEKRQSVAFWCNPISGHATLYWYQQILGQGPKLLIQFQNNGVVDDSQLPKDRFSAERLKGVDSTLKIQPAKLEDSAVYLCASSFFFKGEQYFGPGTRLTVT.

The rearrangement uses TRBV5-1 and TRBJ1-4; TRBD1 matches at 10 bases. CDR1 SGHRS and CDR2 YFSETQ come from the germline V gene. The CDR3 contains 16 residues. The V segment lost 4 bases and the J segment 7 bases; nucleotides outside the gene matches: 10. CDR3 amino acids: CASSPPPTGGLEKLFF. The CDR3 DNA is TGCGCCAGCAGCCCACCGCCGACAGGGGGCCTTGAAAAACTGTTTTTT.

V and J are TRBV5-1 and TRBJ1-1; TRBD1 might be the D (5 bases). Germline-derived CDR1 and CDR2 are SGHRS and YFSETQ. This CDR3 is built from 17 residues. The V end lost 0 bases, the J end lost 0 bases, and 15 bases lay between the germline ends. For the CDR3, the DNA is TGCGCCAGCAGCTTGGCAGCCCGGACAAACATGAACACTGAAGCTTTCTTT. Protein product: CASSLAARTNMNTEAFF.

The chain links TRBV27 to TRBJ1-5; perhaps TRBD1 as D (6 bases). The CDR3 consists of 17 residues. Per germline, CDR1 MNHEY and CDR2 SMNVEV (reference sequence). Between the trimmed V and J ends, which lost 2 bases and 1 base, there was a span of 15 bases. Here the CDR3 DNA reads TGTGCCAGCAGTTTAAGCGGCAGGGGAGCCAGCAATCAGCCCCAGCATTTT. Amino acids: CASSLSGRGASNQPQHF.

The chain uses TRBV10-1 and TRBJ2-2; 8 bases align to TRBD1. From germline, CDR1 is WNHNN and CDR2 SYGVQD (reference sequence). The CDR3 runs to 16 residues. With 2 bases clipped from V and 1 base from J, the junction kept 3 bases outside the gene matches. Here the CDR3 reads CASSESGQGNTGELFF. The DNA of the CDR3 is TGCGCCAGCAGTGAGAGCGGACAGGGGAACACCGGGGAGCTGTTTTTT.

The rearrangement joins TRBV19 to TRBJ2-3, with 8 positions matching TRBD1. Germline-derived CDR1 and CDR2 are LNHDA and SQIVND (reference sequence). Losses at the gene ends were 5 bases for V and 4 bases for J; bases not matched to a gene: 8. The CDR3 runs to 15 residues. The CDR3 sequence: CASSGPGGAPDTQYF. CDR3 in DNA: TGTGCCAGTAGTGGACCAGGGGGCGCCCCAGATACGCAGTATTTT. Variable domain in full (rest from reference TRBV19 and TRBJ2-3): DGGITQSPKYLFRKEGQNVTLSCEQNLNHDAMYWYRQDPGQGLRLIYYSQIVNDFQKGDIAEGYSVSREKKESFPLTVTSAQKNPTAFYLCASSGPGGAPDTQYFGPGTRLTVL.

V gene TRBV5-4 combines with J gene TRBJ1-1; D gene uncertain. V lost 2 bases and J lost 3, with 8 bases in between. Looked up from germline, CDR1 is SGHNT and CDR2 is YYREEE (reference sequence). This CDR3 is 13 amino acids long. The CDR3, as DNA: TGTGCCAGCAGCTTTCCCGGGGACACTGAAGCTTTCTTT. Its translation: CASSFPGDTEAFF.

The V call is TRBV7-8, the J call TRBJ2-3; perhaps TRBD2 as D (6 bases). CDR1 and CDR2 (germline): SGHVS, FQNEAQ. V was pared by 3 bases and J by 6 bases, with 22 bases between. CDR3 length: 17 amino acids. The DNA of the CDR3 is TGTGCCAGCAGCTTTCGACGAGCGGGTCCGGTCTCGGATACGCAGTATTTT. Translating it yields CASSFRRAGPVSDTQYF.

V is TRBV28 and J is TRBJ2-6; a possible D gene is TRBD1 (6 bases). The germline V gene encodes CDR1 MDHEN and CDR2 SYDVKM. Trimming took off 5 bases at V and 0 bases at J, with 14 bases between the two ends. The CDR3 is 17 residues long. In nucleotides, the CDR3 is TGTGCCAGCAGTGTGACAGGTCGCAGCTCTGGGGCCAACGTCCTGACTTTC. It specifies CASSVTGRSSGANVLTF.

The rearrangement links TRBV27 to TRBJ2-3; 7 bases are a match to TRBD2. Germline loops: CDR1 MNHEY, CDR2 SMNVEV (reference sequence). The CDR3 is 15 amino acids. Trimming cost V 2 bases and J 1 base; bases outside gene matches: 3. The CDR3 DNA reads as TGTGCCAGCAGTTTAGTGCTAGCGGGCACAGATACGCAGTATTTT. It codes for CASSLVLAGTDTQYF.

In this sample, this clone turned up a few times. This sequence joins TRBV13 and TRBJ2-4; possible D gene TRBD1, 6 bases. CDR3 length: 17 residues. Trimming pared 5 bases from V and 7 bases from J, leaving 24 bases between. CDR1 and CDR2 (germline): PRHDT, FYEKMQ (reference sequence). Here the CDR3 DNA reads TGTGCCAGCAGCACCCGACAGGCCACCCCCGAACGGAACATTCAGTACTTC. Translating it yields CASSTRQATPERNIQYF.

The chain uses TRBV10-3 and TRBJ2-3, with 7 nucleotides matching TRBD2. CDR1 ENHRY and CDR2 SYGVKD come from the germline V gene. With V trimmed by 2 bases and J by 0 bases, 2 bases remained unmatched. The CDR3 consists of 15 residues. The CDR3 loop reads CAISEKGLSTDTQYF. For the CDR3, the DNA is TGTGCCATCAGTGAGAAGGGACTAAGCACAGATACGCAGTATTTT.

The rearrangement links TRBV25-1 to TRBJ2-3; unclear D gene. There are 13 residues in the CDR3. V lost 8 bases and J 6 bases, leaving 15 bases between the germline ends. The germline gives CDR1 MGHDK, CDR2 SYGVNS. Here the CDR3 reads CASGVRIRDTQYF. The CDR3 nucleotides read TGTGCCAGCGGCGTGAGGATACGGGATACGCAGTATTTT.

The chain carries TRBV7-9 and TRBJ2-7; 10 bases match TRBD1. Per germline, CDR1 SEHNR and CDR2 FQNEAQ (reference sequence). CDR3 length: 14 residues. J lost 5 bases, V lost 5 bases, and 6 bases had no gene match. This chain's CDR3 is CASSMGQGPDEQYF. The CDR3 DNA sequence: TGTGCCAGCAGCATGGGACAGGGGCCCGACGAGCAGTACTTC.